The 26 T cell receptor beta chains reported below all come from one sample, sequenced in a study of blood T cell repertoires in COVID-19. Clones were sequenced by immunoSEQ multiplex PCR, and TCRdb holds only the in-frame ones, with some missing. The sample carries fewer than 250,000 clones, around 85% recorded once. The sequencing input was PBMCs or T cells enriched from blood (not recorded which). The receptors stem from a woman aged 40 to 50 with acute COVID-19.

Comment on this clone: A read error may explain this, as a much larger clone is one base away. V gene TRBV11-3 combines with J gene TRBJ1-1; D perhaps matches TRBD1 (6 bases). Germline CDR1 is SGHNT and CDR2 is YENEEA. The CDR3 contains 13 residues. V lost 5 bases and J lost 0, with 7 bases in between. This chain's CDR3 is CASSRTVNTEAFF. In DNA, the CDR3 is TGTGCCAGCAGCCGGACAGTGAACACTGAAGCTTTCTTT.

This clone appeared a single time. The J gene is TRBJ2-7, the V gene TRBV6-5, with D maybe TRBD2 (5 bases). The CDR3 has 14 amino acids. V lost 2 bases and J 4 bases, leaving 12 bases between the germline ends. Germline assignment: CDR1 MNHEY and CDR2 SVGAGI. The CDR3 is CASSYREMGYEQYF. The CDR3 DNA sequence: TGTGCCAGCAGTTACCGGGAAATGGGGTACGAGCAGTACTTC.

This clone showed up just a few times. The chain is built from TRBV7-2 and TRBJ1-2; D not certain. Trimming shortened V by 2 bases and J by 0 bases, and 7 bases separated the two germline ends. Per the germline V gene, CDR1 is SGHTA and CDR2 is FQGNSA. This CDR3 has 14 amino acids. The CDR3 protein is CASSLMESNYGYTF. The CDR3 nucleotides read TGTGCCAGCAGCTTAATGGAGTCTAACTATGGCTACACCTTC.

The CDR3 region is CASRTGSYNEQFF. CDR3 coding DNA: TGTGCCAGCAGGACAGGCTCCTACAATGAGCAGTTCTTC. This chain connects TRBV27 to TRBJ2-1, with D perhaps TRBD1 (6 bases). The germline gives CDR1 MNHEY, CDR2 SMNVEV (reference sequence). V dropped 6 bases and J dropped 0 bases, with 6 bases sitting between them. This CDR3 has 13 residues.

This clone was detected a few times. This chain uses TRBV27 with TRBJ2-7; 8 bases map to TRBD1. Trimming cost V 4 bases and J 5 bases; bases outside gene matches: 7. The germline V gene encodes CDR1 MNHEY and CDR2 SMNVEV (reference sequence). The CDR3 is 14 residues long. CDR3 residues: CASSSWTGLNEQYF. The CDR3 bases are TGTGCCAGCAGTTCATGGACAGGGCTCAACGAGCAGTACTTC.

This clone occurred once. The CDR3 reads CAISGVAGAYSGNTIYF. In DNA, the CDR3 is TGTGCCATCAGTGGGGTCGCAGGGGCTTACTCTGGAAACACCATATATTTT. V gene TRBV10-3 combines with J gene TRBJ1-3; possible D gene TRBD1, 6 bases. The CDR3 has 17 residues. CDR1 ENHRY and CDR2 SYGVKD come from the germline V gene. Between the trimmed V and J ends, which lost 4 bases and 0 bases, there was a span of 16 bases.

This clone was seen only once. The rearrangement joins TRBV28 to TRBJ2-3; D possibly corresponds to TRBD2 (5 bases). Germline CDR1 and CDR2: MDHEN and SYDVKM. The CDR3 has 13 amino acids. Trimming took off 7 bases at V and 0 bases at J, with 8 bases between the two ends. DNA for the CDR3: TGTGCCAGCAACGGCGGGAGCACAGATACGCAGTATTTT. As protein: CASNGGSTDTQYF.

This chain joins TRBV2 and TRBJ1-6; no definite D call. CDR3 size: 19 residues. V was shortened by 4 bases and J by 0 bases, with 19 bases between the two germline ends. The germline V gene has CDR1 SNHLY and CDR2 FYNNEI. CDR3 sequence (DNA): TGTGCCAGCAGTGTGGGCGACATCGGATTCAGCTCCTATAATTCACCCCTCCACTTT. It is translated as CASSVGDIGFSSYNSPLHF. The entire variable domain, with the rest obtained from reference TRBV2 and TRBJ1-6, is as follows: EPEVTQTPSHQVTQMGQEVILRCVPISNHLYFYWYRQILGQKVEFLVSFYNNEISEKSEIFDDQFSVERPDGSNFTLKIRSTKLEDSAMYFCASSVGDIGFSSYNSPLHFGNGTRLTVT.

This clone has a single count. This chain uses TRBV9 with TRBJ1-3, with D tentatively TRBD1 (6 bases). Germline V gene sequence: CDR1 SGDLS, CDR2 YYNGEE. V lost 4 bases to trimming and J lost 4 bases, with 12 bases between them. CDR3 length equals 14 residues. The CDR3 spells CASSYGQPGNTIYF. The CDR3, as DNA: TGTGCCAGCAGCTATGGACAGCCCGGAAACACCATATATTTT.

This clone appeared once. V usage is TRBV19 and J usage is TRBJ1-5; perhaps TRBD1 as D (5 bases). The V end was cut by 3 bases, the J end by 11 bases, with 26 bases between. The CDR3 has 17 residues. Germline CDR1 reads LNHDA; CDR2 reads SQIVND (reference sequence). The DNA of the CDR3 is TGTGCCAGTAGTATCTTAGAGGGGCCCCACGACTGGAGGGCCCAGCATTTT. Protein sequence: CASSILEGPHDWRAQHF.

The chain employs TRBV24-1 and TRBJ2-1; 10 bases are a match to TRBD2. CDR1 is KGHDR and CDR2 is SFDVKD in the germline V gene. V shed 1 base and J 6 bases; nucleotides not matched to a gene: 5. The CDR3 runs 16 residues. The chain's CDR3 is CATSDFASGSSNEQFF. In DNA, the CDR3 is TGTGCCACCAGTGATTTTGCTAGCGGGAGTTCCAATGAGCAGTTCTTC.

The gene calls are TRBV18 and TRBJ2-2; 7 nucleotides line up with TRBD2. After removal of 2 bases from V and 3 bases from J, the junction contained 3 bases not matched to a gene. Germline CDR1 and CDR2: KGHSH and LQKENI. The CDR3 is made up of 15 amino acids. CDR3 nucleotide sequence: TGTGCCAGCTCACCAAGCGGGATGTACACCGGGGAGCTGTTTTTT. It encodes CASSPSGMYTGELFF.

The genes are TRBV18 and TRBJ2-3; 8 nucleotides match TRBD1. Germline values: CDR1 KGHSH, CDR2 LQKENI. The CDR3 is 14 amino acids. V lost 5 bases, J lost 3 bases, and 4 bases stayed unmatched. In DNA form, the CDR3 reads TGTGCCAGCTCATCAACAGGGGGAACAGATACGCAGTATTTT. Protein: CASSSTGGTDTQYF.

The genes are TRBV5-1 and TRBJ1-1, with 8 bases fitting TRBD1. Unmatched junction bases numbered 5, after V lost 0 bases and J lost 7 bases. CDR3 length equals 14 residues. Per the germline V gene, CDR1 is SGHRS and CDR2 is YFSETQ. The CDR3 reads CASSLVVTGVEAFF. As DNA, the CDR3 is TGCGCCAGCAGCTTGGTTGTGACAGGGGTTGAAGCTTTCTTT.

The V and J genes are TRBV9 and TRBJ2-5; D call uncertain. The length of the CDR3 is 13 residues. Germline V gene lookup returns CDR1 SGDLS and CDR2 YYNGEE. Trimming removed 2 bases from V and 1 base from J, with 6 bases in between. CDR3 sequence reads: CASSVDTQETQYF. DNA for the CDR3: TGTGCCAGCAGCGTCGACACCCAAGAGACCCAGTACTTC.

The chain carries TRBV15 and TRBJ1-5; the D is unclear. V gave up 5 bases and J gave up 6 bases, with 14 bases separating them. In germline, CDR1 is LNHNV, CDR2 YYDKDF (reference sequence). The CDR3 length is 14 residues. CDR3 region: CATSLPEASQPQHF. The CDR3 DNA reads TGTGCCACCAGCCTCCCAGAGGCGAGTCAGCCCCAGCATTTT.

J is TRBJ2-1 and V is TRBV2; D is unresolved. Germline lookup yields CDR1 SNHLY and CDR2 FYNNEI. V was clipped by 4 bases and J by 6 bases, with 10 bases between them. This CDR3 is built from 13 residues. The CDR3 sequence: CASSAGLGNEQFF. The CDR3 DNA is TGTGCCAGCAGTGCGGGTTTGGGCAATGAGCAGTTCTTC.

The chain uses TRBV15 and TRBJ1-2, with 7 positions matching TRBD1. The germline V gene has CDR1 LNHNV and CDR2 YYDKDF (reference sequence). V lost 1 base, J lost 6 bases, and 2 bases stayed unmatched. This CDR3 contains 13 residues. The CDR3 loop is CATSRGTGDGYTF. The CDR3 region has the DNA TGTGCCACCAGCAGAGGGACAGGCGATGGCTACACCTTC.

This chain links TRBV3-1 (or the pseudogene TRBV3-2) with TRBJ1-3; unclear D gene. Trimming pared 4 bases from V and 9 bases from J, leaving 13 bases between. Germline V gene sequence: CDR1 LGHDT, CDR2 YNNKEL (reference sequence). The length of the CDR3 is 13 residues. The CDR3, as DNA: TGTGCCAGCAGCCCTTCGACCGGAGGCACCATATATTTT. The encoded protein is CASSPSTGGTIYF.

V gene TRBV7-6 combines with J gene TRBJ1-2; possible D gene TRBD1, 5 bases. Germline CDR1 is SGHVS and CDR2 is FNYEAQ. This CDR3 contains 15 residues. V was cut by 5 bases and J by 5 bases, with 18 bases left in between. The CDR3 reads CASSPTVRGSYGYTF. The CDR3 DNA reads as TGTGCCAGCAGCCCCACGGTTAGGGGAAGTTATGGCTACACCTTC.

This rearrangement joins TRBV28 to TRBJ2-5; 9 positions agree with TRBD2. Looked up from germline, CDR1 is MDHEN and CDR2 is SYDVKM. The CDR3 has 16 amino acids. V gave up 7 bases and J gave up 4 bases; unmatched junction bases: 13. Here the CDR3 DNA reads TGTGCCAGCAAGTCAATCCGCGGGAGGGCCGGAGAGACCCAGTACTTC. Translation gives CASKSIRGRAGETQYF.

Ten or more counts support this clone. The chain recombines TRBV24-1 with TRBJ2-2, with D perhaps matching TRBD1 (5 bases). Germline CDR1 KGHDR, CDR2 SFDVKD. V dropped 9 bases and J dropped 2 bases, with 12 bases sitting between them. CDR3 length: 14 residues. The CDR3 loop is CATGRGQNTGELFF. The CDR3 bases are TGTGCCACCGGTAGGGGCCAAAACACCGGGGAGCTGTTTTTT.

This clone showed up just a few times. The chain recombines TRBV5-1 with TRBJ2-7; 11 nucleotides match TRBD2. The CDR3 is 17 amino acids. V lost 4 bases and J lost 2; bases outside the gene matches: 11. Germline values: CDR1 SGHRS, CDR2 YFSETQ. CDR3 protein: CASSIGAGTSGTYEQYF. The CDR3 bases are TGCGCCAGCAGCATTGGGGCCGGGACTAGCGGAACCTACGAGCAGTACTTC.

The V call is TRBV7-9, the J call TRBJ1-1; D gene ambiguous. This CDR3 comprises 13 residues. CDR1 SEHNR and CDR2 FQNEAQ come from the germline V gene (reference sequence). V was shortened by 3 bases and J by 3 bases, with 8 bases between the two germline ends. The CDR3 protein is CASSFFSDTEAFF. The CDR3 coding sequence is TGTGCCAGCAGCTTCTTTTCCGACACTGAAGCTTTCTTT.

The chain employs TRBV5-1 and TRBJ2-5; 7 positions match TRBD1. J was trimmed by 2 bases and V by 4 bases; bases with no gene match: 2. This CDR3 region has 13 residues. Germline CDR1 and CDR2: SGHRS and YFSETQ. Here the CDR3 reads CASSKGQQETQYF. Here the CDR3 DNA reads TGCGCCAGCAGCAAGGGACAGCAAGAGACCCAGTACTTC.

V and J are TRBV6-5 and TRBJ1-5; 8 bases line up with TRBD1. Germline V gives CDR1 MNHEY, CDR2 SVGAGI. V shed 4 bases, J shed 0 bases, and the junction held 5 bases outside the gene matches. The CDR3 totals 16 residues. The CDR3, as DNA: TGTGCCAGCAGTTCACTCCAGGGGGCTAGCAATCAGCCCCAGCATTTT. It codes for CASSSLQGASNQPQHF.